The 22 T cell receptor beta chains given below trace back to one sample, sequenced in a study of T cell responses to AZD1222 COVID-19 vaccine. Assay: immunoSEQ multiplex PCR; the TCRdb copy retains only in-frame clones and omits some. The sample contains about 55,000 clones, roughly 85% of which appear only once. The sequences come from peripheral blood, collected on day 0 of AZD1222 vaccination. Receptors originate from an adult in good health.

J is TRBJ1-3 and V is TRBV5-6, with D unresolved. The CDR3 loop spans 17 amino acids. Looked up from germline, CDR1 is SGHDT and CDR2 is YYEEEE. V shed 4 bases and J shed 0 bases, with 17 bases lying between them. The CDR3 region is CASSTPDASYSGNTIYF. The DNA of the CDR3 is TGTGCCAGCAGCACCCCAGACGCCAGCTACTCTGGAAACACCATATATTTT.

The chain recombines TRBV18 with TRBJ2-3; D perhaps matches TRBD1 (6 bases). This CDR3 is 15 amino acids long. CDR1 is KGHSH and CDR2 is LQKENI in the germline V gene. V lost 4 bases and J 0 bases, leaving 11 bases between the germline ends. The CDR3 DNA sequence: TGTGCCAGCTCACGGGGGCTCCAAAGCACAGATACGCAGTATTTT. It translates to CASSRGLQSTDTQYF. The full variable domain, completed using reference TRBV18 and TRBJ2-3, is NAGVMQNPRHLVRRRGQEARLRCSPMKGHSHVYWYRQLPEEGLKFMVYLQKENIIDESGMPKERFSAEFPKEGPSILRIQQVVRGDSAAYFCASSRGLQSTDTQYFGPGTRLTVL.

The chain links TRBV9 to TRBJ2-1, with 10 bases matching TRBD2. CDR3 length: 14 amino acids. Germline-derived CDR1 and CDR2 are SGDLS and YYNGEE. After removal of 3 bases from V and 4 bases from J, the junction contained 1 base not matched to a gene. The chain's CDR3 is CASSAAGGYNEQFF. The CDR3 coding sequence is TGTGCCAGCAGCGCAGCGGGGGGGTACAATGAGCAGTTCTTC.

The rearrangement links TRBV14 to TRBJ2-5; D not resolved. Trimming stripped 4 bases from V and 2 bases from J, with 11 bases between. The CDR3 totals 14 residues. Germline lookup yields CDR1 SGHDN and CDR2 FVKESK. CDR3: CASSPFGTQETQYF. CDR3 nucleotide sequence: TGTGCCAGCAGCCCCTTCGGCACTCAAGAGACCCAGTACTTC.

This clone appeared a single time. The V gene is TRBV12-3 or TRBV12-4, the J gene TRBJ1-1; a possible D gene is TRBD1 (6 bases). Trimming removed 1 base from V and 4 bases from J, with 7 bases in between. The CDR3 length is 13 residues. CDR3 sequence reads: CASSLVRGTEAFF. In nucleotides, the CDR3 is TGTGCCAGCAGTTTAGTCAGGGGCACTGAAGCTTTCTTT.

The J gene is TRBJ1-1, the V gene TRBV4-1, with D possibly TRBD1 on 5 matching bases. Germline V gene sequence: CDR1 MGHRA, CDR2 YSYEKL. This CDR3 has 15 amino acids. Trimming took 0 bases from V and 6 from J, leaving 14 bases between them. DNA for the CDR3: TGCGCCAGCAGCCAAGATGGGGACGGGGAGCCTGAAGCTTTCTTT. It specifies CASSQDGDGEPEAFF.

V is TRBV6-5 and J is TRBJ2-7; D is possibly TRBD1 (6 bases). V gave up 6 bases and J gave up 4 bases, with 19 bases separating them. CDR3 length equals 15 residues. CDR1 and CDR2 from the germline V gene are MNHEY and SVGAGI. This chain's CDR3 is CASSPGTGQKYEQYF. CDR3 nucleotide sequence: TGTGCCAGCAGCCCCGGTACGGGACAAAAATACGAGCAGTACTTC.

This sequence joins TRBV7-6 and TRBJ2-2; the match to TRBD2 covers 8 bases. The germline CDR1 and CDR2 sequences are SGHVS and FNYEAQ. The CDR3 is 19 amino acids. The V and J ends lost 1 base and 6 bases, in that order; junction bases with no gene match: 16. The CDR3 DNA sequence: TGTGCCAGCAGCTTAGTGGCAGGGTGGCGCGGGGGGCTGTCCGGGGAGCTGTTTTTT. Residues: CASSLVAGWRGGLSGELFF.

The chain is built from TRBV19 and TRBJ1-2; 7 bases line up with TRBD1. The CDR3 is made up of 14 amino acids. In germline, CDR1 is LNHDA, CDR2 SQIVND (reference sequence). V shed 10 bases, J shed 3 bases, and the junction held 11 bases outside the gene matches. In DNA form, the CDR3 reads TGTGCCACCTATATGGACAGGCGGGACTATGGCTACACCTTC. This codes for CATYMDRRDYGYTF. The full variable domain, its missing parts supplied by reference TRBV19 and TRBJ1-2, is DGGITQSPKYLFRKEGQNVTLSCEQNLNHDAMYWYRQDPGQGLRLIYYSQIVNDFQKGDIAEGYSVSREKKESFPLTVTSAQKNPTAFYLCATYMDRRDYGYTFGSGTRLTVV.

The chain recombines TRBV7-9 with TRBJ1-4, with TRBD1 matching over 7 bases. This CDR3 comprises 15 residues. The V gene end was trimmed by 6 bases and the J gene end by 7 bases; junction bases not matched to a gene: 11. Looked up from germline, CDR1 is SEHNR and CDR2 is FQNEAQ (reference sequence). The DNA of the CDR3 is TGTGCCAGCAGTCTTGCGGATCAGGGGGGTGAAAAACTGTTTTTT. This codes for CASSLADQGGEKLFF.

Here the CDR3 DNA reads TGTGCCAGCAGCTTAGTTAGCGGGGGGTACAATGAGCAGTTCTTC. This sequence encodes CASSLVSGGYNEQFF. The J gene is TRBJ2-1, the V gene TRBV7-8; TRBD2 aligns across 10 bases. With 1 base clipped from V and 4 bases from J, the junction kept 1 base outside the gene matches. Per the germline V gene, CDR1 is SGHVS and CDR2 is FQNEAQ. The CDR3 has 15 residues.

This rearrangement joins TRBV19 to TRBJ1-5, with 8 positions matching TRBD1. With V trimmed by 5 bases and J by 4 bases, 13 bases remained unmatched. The CDR3 sequence is 17 residues long. Germline assignment: CDR1 LNHDA and CDR2 SQIVND (reference sequence). The CDR3 loop reads CASSPRTGRGSNQPQHF. DNA for the CDR3: TGTGCCAGTAGTCCTAGGACAGGGAGAGGCTCTAATCAGCCCCAGCATTTT.

The gene calls are TRBV6-1 and TRBJ1-2, with D maybe TRBD1 (5 bases). The CDR3 is 12 residues long. Trimming took off 3 bases at V and 5 bases at J, with 7 bases between the two ends. CDR1 and CDR2 (germline): MNHNS, SASEGT. CDR3 region: CASSDRGYGYTF. In DNA form, the CDR3 reads TGTGCCAGCAGTGACCGGGGGTATGGCTACACCTTC.

This chain connects TRBV24-1 to TRBJ1-5; D remains unclear. Between the trimmed V and J ends, which lost 7 bases and 0 bases, there was a span of 9 bases. CDR3 length equals 14 residues. Germline loops: CDR1 KGHDR, CDR2 SFDVKD. The CDR3 loop reads CATSAWDSNQPQHF. The DNA of the CDR3 is TGTGCCACCAGCGCATGGGATAGCAATCAGCCCCAGCATTTT.

The chain employs TRBV11-3 and TRBJ1-1; D remains ambiguous. V lost 5 bases to trimming and J lost 1 base, with 8 bases between them. Germline V CDR1 and CDR2: SGHNT, YENEEA. The length of the CDR3 is 13 residues. For the CDR3, the DNA is TGTGCCAGCAGCCTAGCGCGGAACACTGAAGCTTTCTTT. The encoded protein is CASSLARNTEAFF.

This sequence joins TRBV2 and TRBJ2-1; no clear D gene. Trimming removed 2 bases from V and 3 bases from J, with 14 bases in between. The CDR3 loop spans 16 amino acids. Looked up from germline, CDR1 is SNHLY and CDR2 is FYNNEI. The CDR3 nucleotides read TGTGCCAGCAGTGAACGGCCTTTCCCTAGCTACAATGAGCAGTTCTTC. This sequence encodes CASSERPFPSYNEQFF.

The chain employs TRBV28 and TRBJ2-7; D is possibly TRBD1 or TRBD2 (5 bases each). The CDR3 is made up of 14 amino acids. The V and J ends lost 2 bases and 2 bases respectively, with 10 bases between them. Germline assignment: CDR1 MDHEN and CDR2 SYDVKM. CDR3 sequence: CASSLTGTAYEQYF. The CDR3 DNA reads as TGTGCCAGCAGTTTAACCGGGACCGCCTACGAGCAGTACTTC.

This clone is medium-sized by share. The chain employs TRBV6-4 and TRBJ2-3; either TRBD1 or TRBD2 may fit D (5 bases each). Germline CDR1 and CDR2: MRHNA and SNTAGT. This CDR3 is built from 13 residues. The V end lost 3 bases, the J end lost 3 bases, and 7 bases lay between the germline ends. The CDR3 is CASSEGETDTQYF. For the CDR3, the DNA is TGTGCCAGCAGTGAGGGGGAAACAGATACGCAGTATTTT.

The V and J genes are TRBV9 and TRBJ1-6; TRBD1 agrees at 7 bases. Germline V gives CDR1 SGDLS, CDR2 YYNGEE. V gave up 4 bases and J gave up 13 bases; unmatched junction bases: 14. The CDR3 length is 15 residues. The CDR3 DNA reads TGTGCCAGCAGCCCCACGAGGGACAGCCCGCAGCCCCTCCACTTT. Its translation: CASSPTRDSPQPLHF. Full variable domain (remainder filled in from reference TRBV9 and TRBJ1-6): DSGVTQTPKHLITATGQRVTLRCSPRSGDLSVYWYQQSLDQGLQFLIQYYNGEERAKGNILERFSAQQFPDLHSELNLSSLELGDSALYFCASSPTRDSPQPLHFGNGTRLTVT.

J is TRBJ1-4 and V is TRBV10-3, with TRBD1 matching over 8 bases. Trimming removed 4 bases from V and 1 base from J; junction bases left unmatched: 5. Germline V CDR1 and CDR2: ENHRY, SYGVKD. CDR3 length: 16 amino acids. DNA of the CDR3: TGTGCCATCAGTGCTGCAGGGGGCGAAACTAATGAAAAACTGTTTTTT. This translates into CAISAAGGETNEKLFF.

Comments on this clone: Germline and junction disagree at one end, which may indicate a read error. This chain links TRBV7-9 with TRBJ2-6, with 8 bases matching TRBD1. CDR3 size: 16 residues. The V gene's germline CDR1 is SEHNR and CDR2 FQNEAQ (reference sequence). In nucleotides, the CDR3 is TGTGCCAGCACCTTAAGGACAGGGTTTGGGGCCAACGTCCTGACTTTC. Translated: CASTLRTGFGANVLTF.

The chain joins TRBV6-2 or TRBV6-3 to TRBJ1-2, with a possible D match to TRBD1 (5 bases). V lost 2 bases and J lost 4, with 14 bases in between. The CDR3 extends over 15 amino acids. Germline V gives CDR1 MNHEY, CDR2 SVGEGT. In nucleotides, the CDR3 is TGTGCCAGCAGTTACGGCGTAGGGGAGGCCTATGGCTACACCTTC. Its protein is CASSYGVGEAYGYTF.